The sequence of this T cell receptor beta chain was determined in a study of Japanese encephalitis immunity and Zika vaccine responses (dated by TCRdb to the early 2020s). Study-level background: Included participants received three 5.0 ug doses of alum-adjuvanted ZPIV at weeks 0, 4 and 28. A two-dose regimen of JEV vaccine (IXIARO), with doses given 28 days apart, was administered to over nine participants two to three months before the first ZPIV dose. Eleven to twelve participants received one dose of YFV vaccine (YF-VAX) before ZPIV, and roughly ten participants were flavivirus-naive. Roughly six representative participants from each pre-vaccination group were selected for TCR sequencing, using samples from week 0 (after pre-vaccination and before ZPIV) and week 52. TCR repertoires from three flavivirus-naive individuals were also analyzed at weeks 2, 6 and 52 after the start of ZPIV vaccination. For stimulation, either ZIKV structural-protein peptide pools divided into flavivirus-conserved and non-conserved sets were used, or JEV or YFV peptides matching the pre-vaccination. ZIKV peptides were 15-mers overlapping by 11 residues, selected for NetMHCpan/NetMHCII-predicted epitopes with affinity below 50 nM. The study asked whether earlier vaccination against Japanese encephalitis virus (JEV) or yellow fever virus (YFV) shaped CD4 T cell responses to the Zika vaccine.

Counted from cysteine to phenylalanine, this CDR3 has 15 amino acids. Only the CDR3 part of the read is kept: 45 bases, read in frame from the first base. V is cut by 5 bases and J by 4 bases, and the space between the germline ends is 19 bases. The germline V gene encodes CDR1 SGHTS and CDR2 YDEGEE. Libraries came from 5' RACE. TCRbeta libraries were pooled in proportion to their sorted cell numbers before sequencing. Total RNA from sorted cells was extracted with RNAzol RT, and cDNA was made with an oligo(dT) primer and a template-switching oligo. The TCRbeta V-CDR3-J region was PCR-amplified with Kapa HiFi using a SMARTer oligo primer and a TCRbeta constant-region primer. Illumina adaptors and sample-specific index barcodes were added in a second PCR, with HighPrep bead cleanup and a Bioanalyzer check confirming a band of roughly 650 bp. Sequencing of the libraries was done on an Illumina MiSeq using 2x151 bp paired-end reads. Processing in the source paper ran as follows. An in-house Java program demultiplexed the reads, and MiXCR assigned TCRbeta annotations and counted clonotypes. Repertoire overlap was measured with Morisita-Horn indices from the R package vegan, along with UPGMA clustering and Circos plots of recurring clonotypes. Shannon diversity and richness were normalized to the highest possible value given the input cell numbers, yielding values from 0 to 1. MUSCLE was used to align CDR3beta sequences, SeqinR to compute distances, and R to plot multidimensional scaling. TCRdb passed the public sequencing reads through fastp at Q25 and MiXCR, retaining productive beta sequences. Each record represents a unique CDR3 protein, reported with the most common genes and DNA among its rows. TCRdb, not the authors, supplied the V and J calls. Present in this sample are about 280 distinct CDR3 sequences, around 1.9% of which were seen just once. In total, the top ten clones hold around 28% of the sample.

PBMCs were labeled with CellTrace CFSE and cultured for 6 to 7 days in RPMI with approximately 7.7% human serum plus peptide pools at approximately 1 ug/mL each. Unfixed proliferating CD4 T cells were sorted on a BD FACSAria as live CD56-CD19-CD16-CD3+CD4+ CFSE-low cells. Enrolled adults were healthy and were found to be seronegative for ZIKV, JEV, YFV, DENV and WNV by microneutralization screening. Samples came from a phase 1, double-blinded, randomized, placebo-controlled trial of an alum-adjuvanted Zika purified-inactivated virus (ZPIV) vaccine. Peripheral blood mononuclear cells were isolated using a standard procedure and kept frozen in liquid nitrogen until needed. By sample share, this clonotype is medium-sized (0.01 to 0.1%). Base-call qualities are not available, and no considerably larger clone is one nucleotide away. What the research found in general, with its limitations: Higher repertoire similarity across time-points and stimulations was observed in JEV-pre-vaccinated donors than in YFV-pre-vaccinated donors, indicating that more clonotypes were common to ZIKV and JEV stimulation. In JEV-pre-vaccinated donors, the repertoire richness of CD4 T cells responding to conserved ZIKV epitopes dropped significantly after ZPIV. The analysis covered only a subset of trial participants who had three doses and adequate samples, rather than the whole vaccinated cohort. Only a few individuals showed CD8 T cell responses to the ZIKV peptide pools, and those responses were of very low magnitude. Samples were clustered by participant, with no similarity observed between individuals, suggesting that no public TCRs were detected. Peptide-pool deconvolution was not performed because of sample size limitations, and consequently the individual peptides driving cross-reactive responses were not identified.

Recombination connected TRBV5-8 to TRBJ2-7; tentative D gene TRBD1, with 6 bases matching. This material consisted of antigen-activated CD4+ T cells from blood, cultured, taken during a Zika inactivated vaccine study. The sequence came from an adult man who received an inactivated Zika virus vaccine. The bases are TGTGCCAGCAGTCCCGGTATGGGGGCAGAATACGAGCAGTACTTC. This yields the protein CASSPGMGAEYEQYF. Where the CDR3 stops, the reference TRBV5-8 and TRBJ2-7 genes take over; the full variable domain is EAGVTQSPTHLIKTRGQQATLRCSPISGHTSVYWYQQALGLGLQFLLWYDEGEERNRGNFPPRFSGRQFPNYSSELNVNALELEDSALYLCASSPGMGAEYEQYFGPGTRLTVT.